This entry concerns a single TCR beta chain. Its specificity is not known. Trimming shortened V by 1 base and J by 6 bases, and 13 bases separated the two germline ends. The CDR3 is 15 residues long. CDR1 and CDR2 (germline): SGHTA, FQGTGA. These data belong to a study of shared clonotypes between healthy human individuals. Overall study: Three plates each covered CD4 naive and memory; CD8 naive two, CD8 memory one.

In the original processing: ImmunoSEQ output lacked quality scores and full-length reads, limiting matched filtering. Sequencing used immunoSEQ multiplex PCR; TCRdb keeps in-frame clones, though not all of them. The V and J calls and clone size come from that table; D and trimming were worked out from the DNA. The table records approximately 2,300,000 clones, approximately 90% of them present only once. Subsets obtained from CD4+ cells comprised CD45RA+ naive and CD45RA-negative memory cells. Study-level findings and limits: Non-shared clonotypes had lower generation probabilities than clonotypes shared by all four sorted-subset donors.

Sequenced material: naive CD4+ T cells from PBMCs. Subset described: CD45RA+ positively selected. The V call is TRBV7-3, the J call TRBJ2-1; the D is unclear. The sequence was collected from a man aged 18 to 29 in good health. Some clones in this sample may be carry-over from other donors' samples. The CDR3 loop reads CASSLIGTAANEQFF. CDR3 coding DNA: TGTGCCAGCAGCTTAATCGGAACCGCGGCCAATGAGCAGTTCTTC.